This is a list of T cell receptor beta chains from one sample in a study of metastatic and nonmetastatic thyroid tumors. TCRdb re-called clones from the PCR reads using MiXCR. The table includes some 64,000 clones, about 4% detected once. The specimen sequenced was blood. These receptors all stem from a female donor with papillary thyroid cancer or a benign thyroid nodule (not recorded which). Some clones in this sample may be carry-over from other donors' samples. CDR3s include the opening cysteine and the closing phenylalanine or tryptophan. Each record gives: CDR3 DNA, CDR3 protein, D gene, J gene, V gene, clone size. D genes are given only for firm matches. Not all rows give a size; the values are once, few, many and, for expanded clones, a class.

DNA: TGTGCCACCAGGGCCGGACAGCAGCGAGATACGCAGTATTTT
CDR3: CATRAGQQRDTQYF
D: NA
J: TRBJ2-3
V: TRBV24-1
size: many

DNA: TGTGCCAGCAGCTCGCCCCGGGGGCTCGGAATCACTAATGAAAAACTGTTTTTT
CDR3: CASSSPRGLGITNEKLFF
D: NA
J: TRBJ1-4
V: TRBV6-1
size: many

DNA: TGTGCCAGCAGCTTAGGGCACCAGAACACCGGGGAGCTGTTTTTT
CDR3: CASSLGHQNTGELFF
D: NA
J: TRBJ2-2
V: TRBV7-6
size: many

DNA: TGTGCCAGCCTCAGGGGAGGGTACAATCAGCCCCAGCATTTT
CDR3: CASLRGGYNQPQHF
D: NA
J: TRBJ1-5
V: TRBV2
size: NA

DNA: TGCAGTGCTAGATCCAACCTCCCTAGCGGGGCTTCTTACAATGAGCAGTTCTTC
CDR3: CSARSNLPSGASYNEQFF
D: TRBD2
J: TRBJ2-1
V: TRBV20-1
size: many

DNA: TGTGCCAGCAGTTTAATTAGCGGGAAAACCGGGGAGCTGTTTTTT
CDR3: CASSLISGKTGELFF
D: TRBD2
J: TRBJ2-2
V: TRBV12-3/TRBV12-4
size: many

DNA: TGTGCCAGTAAAACAGCCGGGACAGGGGTATATGGCTACACCTTC
CDR3: CASKTAGTGVYGYTF
D: TRBD1
J: TRBJ1-2
V: TRBV19
size: few

DNA: TGTGCCAGCAGCTGGGACTACCTAATCACAGATACGCAGTATTTT
CDR3: CASSWDYLITDTQYF
D: TRBD2
J: TRBJ2-3
V: TRBV6-1
size: few

DNA: TGTGCCAGTATTAGGACAGGGGGCACCGGGGAGCTGTTTTTT
CDR3: CASIRTGGTGELFF
D: TRBD1
J: TRBJ2-2
V: TRBV19
size: many

DNA: TGTGCCAGCAGTTACGCGGAGACGAAAACGCTTTACGAGCAGTACTTC
CDR3: CASSYAETKTLYEQYF
D: NA
J: TRBJ2-7
V: TRBV6-9
size: NA

DNA: TGTGCCAGCAGGGCCCGGGACTTCTCCTACGAGCAGTACTTC
CDR3: CASRARDFSYEQYF
D: NA
J: TRBJ2-7
V: TRBV27
size: NA

DNA: TGTGCCAGCAGCCAGACAGGGACTATGAACACTGAAGCTTTCTTT
CDR3: CASSQTGTMNTEAFF
D: TRBD1
J: TRBJ1-1
V: TRBV3-1
size: many

DNA: TGCGCCAGCAGCTTGGGGACCGCGAATATCTATGGCTACACCTTC
CDR3: CASSLGTANIYGYTF
D: NA
J: TRBJ1-2
V: TRBV5-1
size: NA

DNA: TGTGCCACCAGTGATTGGGGCGGGAGGAACACCGGGGAGCTGTTTTTT
CDR3: CATSDWGGRNTGELFF
D: TRBD2
J: TRBJ2-2
V: TRBV24-1
size: NA

DNA: TGTGCCAGCAGTAGGTTACGGGAGAATGAGCAGTTCTTC
CDR3: CASSRLRENEQFF
D: NA
J: TRBJ2-1
V: TRBV6-2/TRBV6-3
size: few

DNA: TGCGCCAGCAGCCAAGGTAACGCCCTCAATGAGCAGTTCTTC
CDR3: CASSQGNALNEQFF
D: NA
J: TRBJ2-1
V: TRBV4-1
size: many

DNA: TGTGCCACCAGTCAGGGAGGGCGGGAGACCCAGTACTTC
CDR3: CATSQGGRETQYF
D: TRBD2
J: TRBJ2-5
V: TRBV24-1
size: many

DNA: TGTGCCAGCAGCGACCAGACAGGCGTCTACGAGCAGTACTTC
CDR3: CASSDQTGVYEQYF
D: NA
J: TRBJ2-7
V: TRBV7-6
size: many

DNA: TGTGCCAGCAGGACTAACAGGGGGCGGAACACCGGGGAGCTGTTTTTT
CDR3: CASRTNRGRNTGELFF
D: TRBD1
J: TRBJ2-2
V: TRBV6-1
size: many

DNA: TGTGCCAGCAGGGGGGCCGGACTAGCGGGAGTATTTGAGCAGTTCTTC
CDR3: CASRGAGLAGVFEQFF
D: TRBD2
J: TRBJ2-1
V: TRBV6-1
size: NA

DNA: TGTGCCAGCAGCGTAGCGGCAGGTGACCTCTCTGGAAACACCATATATTTT
CDR3: CASSVAAGDLSGNTIYF
D: NA
J: TRBJ1-3
V: TRBV9
size: many

DNA: TGTGCCACCTGCAGTGCTATTCCCACAAGCCTAAGGGATGAGCAGTTCTTC
CDR3: CATCSAIPTSLRDEQFF
D: NA
J: TRBJ2-1
V: TRBV15
size: few

DNA: TGTGCCAGCAGCCAGCGCGCGACAGACTACGAGCAGTACTTC
CDR3: CASSQRATDYEQYF
D: NA
J: TRBJ2-7
V: TRBV3-1
size: many

DNA: TGTGCCAGCCGGCTGACCCAGAACACCGGGGAGCTGTTTTTT
CDR3: CASRLTQNTGELFF
D: NA
J: TRBJ2-2
V: TRBV27
size: NA

DNA: TGCAGTGCTCCGACTAGCGGGAGGGCTGGGGCCGGGGAGCTGTTTTTT
CDR3: CSAPTSGRAGAGELFF
D: TRBD2
J: TRBJ2-2
V: TRBV20-1
size: NA

DNA: TGTGCCTGGAGGGACGGCAATAGCAATCAGCCCCAGCATTTT
CDR3: CAWRDGNSNQPQHF
D: NA
J: TRBJ1-5
V: TRBV30
size: many

DNA: TGTGCCAGCAGCTTACTTGGCCCGGGACTAGCGGATTACGAGCAGTACTTC
CDR3: CASSLLGPGLADYEQYF
D: TRBD2
J: TRBJ2-7
V: TRBV7-8
size: many

DNA: TGTGCCATCAGTGAGTCCGGGGGTGGCGTCTACGAGCAGTACTTC
CDR3: CAISESGGGVYEQYF
D: NA
J: TRBJ2-7
V: TRBV10-3
size: many

DNA: TGTGCCAGCAACATCCCGGGACAGGGATATGGCAATCAGCCCCAGCATTTT
CDR3: CASNIPGQGYGNQPQHF
D: TRBD1
J: TRBJ1-5
V: TRBV6-1
size: many

DNA: TGTGCCAGCAGTTACTTTTCGCAGGGTAGCAAGAGAGGTACGCAGTATTTT
CDR3: CASSYFSQGSKRGTQYF
D: NA
J: TRBJ2-3
V: TRBV6-5
size: few

DNA: TGTGCCAGCAACGAACAGGGTTATAATTCACCCCTCCACTTT
CDR3: CASNEQGYNSPLHF
D: NA
J: TRBJ1-6
V: TRBV12-3/TRBV12-4
size: few

DNA: TGTGCCAGCAGCTTAGCGCGCGGGACAGTCGAGCAGTACTTC
CDR3: CASSLARGTVEQYF
D: NA
J: TRBJ2-7
V: TRBV11-2
size: many

DNA: TGCGCCAGCAGCTTGGCCCCCGGGAGGGATGGGACCCAGTACTTC
CDR3: CASSLAPGRDGTQYF
D: TRBD2
J: TRBJ2-5
V: TRBV5-1
size: many

DNA: TGCAGTGCAACTCATAGCGGGAGGGCCGGGGCAGATACGCAGTATTTT
CDR3: CSATHSGRAGADTQYF
D: TRBD2
J: TRBJ2-3
V: TRBV20-1
size: few

DNA: TGTGCCAGCAGCTCCCCGACTAGCGGGACCCCCTTTAGCACAGATACGCAGTATTTT
CDR3: CASSSPTSGTPFSTDTQYF
D: TRBD2
J: TRBJ2-3
V: TRBV11-3
size: many

DNA: TGCGCCAGCACCGCCGACAGAGGTGGCCAGTACTTC
CDR3: CASTADRGGQYF
D: NA
J: TRBJ2-5
V: TRBV12-3/TRBV12-4
size: NA

DNA: TGCAGTGCGCCTGACAAAATACTCGGCACAGATACGCAGTATTTT
CDR3: CSAPDKILGTDTQYF
D: NA
J: TRBJ2-3
V: TRBV20-1
size: NA

DNA: TGTGCCATCAACATGGTCCTGAACACTGAAGCTTTCTTT
CDR3: CAINMVLNTEAFF
D: NA
J: TRBJ1-1
V: TRBV10-3
size: NA

DNA: TGTGCCAGCAGCTTACGAGCGGGGGCTAGCACAGATACGCAGTATTTT
CDR3: CASSLRAGASTDTQYF
D: TRBD2
J: TRBJ2-3
V: TRBV7-8
size: many

DNA: TGCAGTGCTAGACAGGTTCACAATCAGCCCCAGCATTTT
CDR3: CSARQVHNQPQHF
D: NA
J: TRBJ1-5
V: TRBV20-1
size: many

DNA: TGTGCCAGCAGTGTCAGCGGGAGAGTCCACGAGCAGTACTTC
CDR3: CASSVSGRVHEQYF
D: TRBD2
J: TRBJ2-7
V: TRBV6-1
size: NA

DNA: TGTGCCAGCTCACCGAACTCAGGCAGCCGCACTGAAGCTTTCTTT
CDR3: CASSPNSGSRTEAFF
D: NA
J: TRBJ1-1
V: TRBV18
size: NA

DNA: TGTGCCAGTACGAGGGGGAGGACAGATACGCAGTATTTT
CDR3: CASTRGRTDTQYF
D: NA
J: TRBJ2-3
V: TRBV19
size: many

DNA: TGTGCCAGCAGTGAAGCGGAGAGGGCCCAGGGGGGGTACGAGCAGTACTTC
CDR3: CASSEAERAQGGYEQYF
D: NA
J: TRBJ2-7
V: TRBV2
size: NA

DNA: TGTGCCAGCAGTTTTTGGGACAGACCCTACGAGCAGTACTTC
CDR3: CASSFWDRPYEQYF
D: TRBD1
J: TRBJ2-7
V: TRBV12-3/TRBV12-4
size: NA

DNA: TGTGCCACCAGTTCTACACGTGGTGTAGGGGGCTACGAGCAGTACTTC
CDR3: CATSSTRGVGGYEQYF
D: NA
J: TRBJ2-7
V: TRBV24-1
size: few

DNA: TGTGCCAGCAGCCAAGATCTTCGGGGGGGGGGAACTGAAGCTTTCTTT
CDR3: CASSQDLRGGGTEAFF
D: NA
J: TRBJ1-1
V: TRBV4-2
size: many

DNA: TGCGCCAGCTCCCGGGACAGCGGAGCTTCCTACGAGCAGTACTTC
CDR3: CASSRDSGASYEQYF
D: TRBD1
J: TRBJ2-7
V: TRBV5-1
size: many

DNA: TGTGCCAGCTCACCGGACAGGAACTATGGCTACACCTTC
CDR3: CASSPDRNYGYTF
D: TRBD1
J: TRBJ1-2
V: TRBV18
size: many

DNA: TGTGCCAGCAGCTTAGAGAAATATGGTTTCAGCTCTGGAAACACCATATATTTT
CDR3: CASSLEKYGFSSGNTIYF
D: NA
J: TRBJ1-3
V: TRBV7-8
size: many

DNA: TGTGCCAGCAGCTCAGGACTAGCGGGGCAAGAGACCCAGTACTTC
CDR3: CASSSGLAGQETQYF
D: TRBD2
J: TRBJ2-5
V: TRBV7-9
size: many

DNA: TGTGCCAGCAGCCCCACGACAGGGGCGCTGAATCAGCCCCAGCATTTT
CDR3: CASSPTTGALNQPQHF
D: TRBD1
J: TRBJ1-5
V: TRBV12-3/TRBV12-4
size: many

DNA: TGTGCCAGCAGCTTAGAGGGACAGAACACCGGGGAGCTGTTTTTT
CDR3: CASSLEGQNTGELFF
D: NA
J: TRBJ2-2
V: TRBV11-3
size: few